This TCR beta chain was profiled in a study of graft-versus-host responses after intestinal transplantation. Study in general: All recipients were transplanted with multivisceral, liver-intestinal, or isolated intestinal grafts. Uniformly, recipients were administered anti-thymocyte globulin induction with subsequent tacrolimus and steroids for approximately 3 years. Study-level findings and limits: High graft-versus-host to host-versus-graft T cell clonal ratios marked allografts of patients with graft-donor macrochimerism.

The CDR3 length is 16 residues. The ends were cut back, 1 base at V and 5 bases at J, with 15 bases in the middle. The germline gives CDR1 ENHRY, CDR2 SYGVKD. Concerning this clone: What it binds is not known.

Produced via immunoSEQ multiplex PCR; TCRdb's table is partial and in-frame only. There are approximately 85,000 clones in the sample; 75% to 95% occur only once, and about 7.3% lies in the top ten. This chain joins TRBV10-3 and TRBJ2-1; no clear D gene. The specimen comprised unstimulated CD8+ T cells sorted from spleen or lymph node cells, sampled before transplant. The TCR originated in a human donor who was the organ donor for an intestinal transplant. The CDR3 region is CAISEFLVSGHNEQFF. The CDR3 nucleotides read TGTGCCATCAGTGAGTTCCTAGTAAGTGGCCACAATGAGCAGTTCTTC.